The source of this TCR beta chain is a study of cytomegalovirus exposure and HLA in healthy donors. Study-level findings and limits: Presence/absence analyses supposed approximately even sequencing depth among donors. Some V segments, including TRBV6-2 and TRBV6-3, were excluded as indistinguishable.

Primers: 60 Vbeta forward and 13 Jbeta reverse. Repertoires were generated with immunoSEQ multiplex PCR, while TCRdb's copy carries only in-frame clones and drops some. Of 120,000 or so clones listed, 83% are singletons. Germline V gene lookup returns CDR1 MNHNS and CDR2 SASEGT. CDR3 length equals 11 residues. V lost 8 bases, J lost 5 bases, and 9 bases lay in between. Of note for this clone: Its target is not known.

The sequenced material came from PBMCs. The receptor was isolated from a woman aged 40 to 50 in good health and CMV-seropositive. The chain is built from TRBV6-1 and TRBJ2-5; TRBD1 is a possible D gene (5 bases). The CDR3 loop is CASGAGETQYF. The CDR3 DNA reads as TGTGCCAGCGGGGCCGGGGAGACCCAGTACTTC.